This T cell receptor (beta chain) was identified in a study of cytomegalovirus exposure and HLA in healthy donors. There are 15 residues in the CDR3. Deletions cut 3 bases from V and 7 bases from J, with 16 bases between. The germline V gene has CDR1 SGDLS and CDR2 YYNGEE. The PCR used 60 Vbeta and 13 Jbeta primers. The data were produced by immunoSEQ multiplex PCR, yet TCRdb's version contains in-frame clones alone and is incomplete. The repertoire has 150,000 or so clones, over 60% of them found once; the top ten carry around 1.5%. This clone was seen a handful of times. This sequence was found in a girl under 18 in good health and CMV-seronegative. Material: PBMCs. This chain links TRBV9 with TRBJ2-2; D is unclear. The CDR3 loop is CASSGVGVVNGELFF. The CDR3 nucleotides are TGTGCCAGCAGCGGGGTTGGAGTTGTCAACGGGGAGCTGTTTTTT.